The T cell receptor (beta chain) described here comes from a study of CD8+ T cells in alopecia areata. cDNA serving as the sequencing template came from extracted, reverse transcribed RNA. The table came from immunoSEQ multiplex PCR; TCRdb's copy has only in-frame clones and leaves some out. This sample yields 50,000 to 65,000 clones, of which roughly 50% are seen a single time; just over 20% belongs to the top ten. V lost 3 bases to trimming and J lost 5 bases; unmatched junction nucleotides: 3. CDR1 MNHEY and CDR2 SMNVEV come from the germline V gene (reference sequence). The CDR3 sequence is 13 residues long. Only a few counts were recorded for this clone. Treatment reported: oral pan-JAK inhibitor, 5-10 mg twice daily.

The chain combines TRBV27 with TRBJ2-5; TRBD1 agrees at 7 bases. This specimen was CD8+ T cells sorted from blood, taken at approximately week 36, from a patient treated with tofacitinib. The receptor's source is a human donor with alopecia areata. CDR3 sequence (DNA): TGTGCCAGCAGTTTTAGGGGGCGGGAGACCCAGTACTTC. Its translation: CASSFRGRETQYF.